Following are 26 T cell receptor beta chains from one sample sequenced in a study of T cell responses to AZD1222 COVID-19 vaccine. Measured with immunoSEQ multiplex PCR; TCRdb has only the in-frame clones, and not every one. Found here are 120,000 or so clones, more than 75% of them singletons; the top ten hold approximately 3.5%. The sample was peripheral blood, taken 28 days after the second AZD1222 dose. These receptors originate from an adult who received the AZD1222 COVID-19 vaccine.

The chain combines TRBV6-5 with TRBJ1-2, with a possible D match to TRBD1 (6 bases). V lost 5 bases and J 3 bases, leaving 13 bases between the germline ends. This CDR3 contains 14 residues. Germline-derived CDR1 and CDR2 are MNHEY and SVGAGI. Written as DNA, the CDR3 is TGTGCCAGCAGTCCTACAGGGTTGGACTATGGCTACACCTTC. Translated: CASSPTGLDYGYTF.

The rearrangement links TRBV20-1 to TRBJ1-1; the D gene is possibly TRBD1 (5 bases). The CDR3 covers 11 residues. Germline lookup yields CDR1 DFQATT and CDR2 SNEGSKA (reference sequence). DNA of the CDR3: TGCGCGGGGCGCGGGGACACTGAAGCTTTCTTT. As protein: CAGRGDTEAFF.

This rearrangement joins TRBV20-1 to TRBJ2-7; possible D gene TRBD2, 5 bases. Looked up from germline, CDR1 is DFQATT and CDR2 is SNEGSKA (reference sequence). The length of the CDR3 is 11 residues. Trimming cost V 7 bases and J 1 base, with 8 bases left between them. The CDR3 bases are TGCAGTGTCCGGGATTCCTACGAGCAGTACTTC. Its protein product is CSVRDSYEQYF.

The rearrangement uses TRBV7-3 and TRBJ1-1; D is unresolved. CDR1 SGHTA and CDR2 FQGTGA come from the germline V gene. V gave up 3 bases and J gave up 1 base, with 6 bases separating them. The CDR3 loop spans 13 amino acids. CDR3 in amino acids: CASSLGQNTEAFF. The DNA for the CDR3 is TGTGCCAGCAGCTTGGGTCAGAACACTGAAGCTTTCTTT.

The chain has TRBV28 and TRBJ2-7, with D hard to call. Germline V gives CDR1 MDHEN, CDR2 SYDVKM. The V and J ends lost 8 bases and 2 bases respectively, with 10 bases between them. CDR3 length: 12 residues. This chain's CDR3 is CASGVGTYEQYF. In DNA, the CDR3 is TGTGCCAGCGGGGTCGGAACCTACGAGCAGTACTTC. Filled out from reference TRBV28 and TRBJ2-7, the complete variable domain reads DVKVTQSSRYLVKRTGEKVFLECVQDMDHENMFWYRQDPGLGLRLIYFSYDVKMKEKGDIPEGYSVSREKKERFSLILESASTNQTSMYLCASGVGTYEQYFGPGTRLTVT.

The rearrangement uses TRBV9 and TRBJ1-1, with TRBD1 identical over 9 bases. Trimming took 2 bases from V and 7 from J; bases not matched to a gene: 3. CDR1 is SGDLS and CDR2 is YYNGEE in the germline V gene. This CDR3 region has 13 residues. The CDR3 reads CASSVGDRDEAFF. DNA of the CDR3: TGTGCCAGCAGCGTGGGGGACAGGGATGAAGCTTTCTTT.

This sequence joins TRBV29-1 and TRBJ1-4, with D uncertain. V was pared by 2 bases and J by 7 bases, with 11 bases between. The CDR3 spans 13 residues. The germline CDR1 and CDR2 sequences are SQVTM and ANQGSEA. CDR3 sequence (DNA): TGCAGCGTTGAAATTCCAATGGTTGAAAAACTGTTTTTT. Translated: CSVEIPMVEKLFF.

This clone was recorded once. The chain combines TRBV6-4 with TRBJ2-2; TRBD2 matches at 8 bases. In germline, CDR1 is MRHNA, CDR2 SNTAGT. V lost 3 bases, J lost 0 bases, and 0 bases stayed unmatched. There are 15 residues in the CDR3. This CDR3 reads CASSEGLANTGELFF. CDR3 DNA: TGTGCCAGCAGTGAGGGACTAGCGAACACCGGGGAGCTGTTTTTT.

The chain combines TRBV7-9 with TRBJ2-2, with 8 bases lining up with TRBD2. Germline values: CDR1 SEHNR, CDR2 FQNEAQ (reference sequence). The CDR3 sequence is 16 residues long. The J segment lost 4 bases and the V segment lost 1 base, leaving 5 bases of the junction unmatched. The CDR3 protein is CASSLGSGTSTGELFF. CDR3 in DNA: TGTGCCAGCAGCTTAGGTTCCGGGACTAGCACCGGGGAGCTGTTTTTT. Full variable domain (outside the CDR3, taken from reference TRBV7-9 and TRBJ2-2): DTGVSQNPRHKITKRGQNVTFRCDPISEHNRLYWYRQTLGQGPEFLTYFQNEAQLEKSRLLSDRFSAERPKGSFSTLEIQRTEQGDSAMYLCASSLGSGTSTGELFFGEGSRLTVL.

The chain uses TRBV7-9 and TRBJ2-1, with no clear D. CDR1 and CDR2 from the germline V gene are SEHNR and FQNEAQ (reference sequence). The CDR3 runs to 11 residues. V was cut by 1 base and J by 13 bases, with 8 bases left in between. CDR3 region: CASSLESSQFF. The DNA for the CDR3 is TGTGCCAGCAGCTTAGAGAGTTCCCAGTTCTTC.

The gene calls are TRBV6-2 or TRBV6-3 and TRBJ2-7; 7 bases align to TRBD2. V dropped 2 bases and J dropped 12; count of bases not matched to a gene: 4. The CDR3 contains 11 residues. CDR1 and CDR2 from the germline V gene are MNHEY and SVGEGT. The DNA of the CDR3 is TGTGCCAGCAGTTACGGGGGGGATCGGTACTTC. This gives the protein CASSYGGDRYF.

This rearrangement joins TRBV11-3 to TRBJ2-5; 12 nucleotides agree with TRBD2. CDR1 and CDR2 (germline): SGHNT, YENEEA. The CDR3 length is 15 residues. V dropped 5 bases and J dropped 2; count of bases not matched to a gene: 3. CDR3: CASSPGLAGQETQYF. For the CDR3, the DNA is TGTGCCAGCAGCCCCGGACTAGCGGGGCAAGAGACCCAGTACTTC.

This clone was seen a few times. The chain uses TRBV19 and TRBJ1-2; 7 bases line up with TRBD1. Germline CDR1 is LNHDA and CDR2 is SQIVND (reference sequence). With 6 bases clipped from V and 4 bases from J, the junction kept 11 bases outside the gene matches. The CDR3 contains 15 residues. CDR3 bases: TGTGCCAGTAGCATGACAGGGTACAGCTCCTATGGCTACACCTTC. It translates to CASSMTGYSSYGYTF.

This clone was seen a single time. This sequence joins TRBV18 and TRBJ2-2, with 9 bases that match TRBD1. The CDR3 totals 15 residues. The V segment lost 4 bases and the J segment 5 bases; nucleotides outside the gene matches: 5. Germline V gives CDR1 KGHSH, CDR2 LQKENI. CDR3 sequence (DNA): TGTGCCAGCTCACAAGGGACAGGGCAAACCGGGGAGCTGTTTTTT. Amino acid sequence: CASSQGTGQTGELFF.

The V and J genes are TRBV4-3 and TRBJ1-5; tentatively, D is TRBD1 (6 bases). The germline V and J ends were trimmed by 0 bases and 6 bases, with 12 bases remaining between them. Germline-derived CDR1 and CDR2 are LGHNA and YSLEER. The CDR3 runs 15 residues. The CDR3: CASSQDDGGGQPQHF. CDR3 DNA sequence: TGCGCCAGCAGCCAAGATGACGGGGGCGGTCAGCCCCAGCATTTT.

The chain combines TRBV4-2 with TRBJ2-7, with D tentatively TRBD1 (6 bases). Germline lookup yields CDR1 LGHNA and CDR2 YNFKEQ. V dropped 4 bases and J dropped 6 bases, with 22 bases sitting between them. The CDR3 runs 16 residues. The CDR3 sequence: CASSPRGGRVRGEQYF. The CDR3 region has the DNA TGTGCCAGCAGCCCCAGGGGCGGCAGGGTCCGCGGCGAGCAGTACTTC.

For the CDR3, the DNA is TGTGCCAGCAGCCAAGGCGTTGCGAACACCGGGGAGCTGTTTTTT. Translation gives CASSQGVANTGELFF. This rearrangement joins TRBV3-1 (or the pseudogene TRBV3-2) to TRBJ2-2, with no clear D. This CDR3 has 15 residues. Trimming pared 1 base from V and 0 bases from J, leaving 6 bases between. CDR1 LGHDT and CDR2 YNNKEL come from the germline V gene (reference sequence).

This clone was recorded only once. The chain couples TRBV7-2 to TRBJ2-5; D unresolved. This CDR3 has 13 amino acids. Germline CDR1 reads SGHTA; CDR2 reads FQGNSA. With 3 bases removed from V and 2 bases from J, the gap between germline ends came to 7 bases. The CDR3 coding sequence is TGTGCCAGCAGCTTTCAAGGGCAAGAGACCCAGTACTTC. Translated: CASSFQGQETQYF.

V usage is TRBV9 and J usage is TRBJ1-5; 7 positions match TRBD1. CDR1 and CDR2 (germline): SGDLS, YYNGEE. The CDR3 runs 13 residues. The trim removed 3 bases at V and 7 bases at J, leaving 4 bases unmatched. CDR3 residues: CASSDVQGQPQHF. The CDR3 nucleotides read TGTGCCAGCAGCGATGTACAGGGGCAGCCCCAGCATTTT.

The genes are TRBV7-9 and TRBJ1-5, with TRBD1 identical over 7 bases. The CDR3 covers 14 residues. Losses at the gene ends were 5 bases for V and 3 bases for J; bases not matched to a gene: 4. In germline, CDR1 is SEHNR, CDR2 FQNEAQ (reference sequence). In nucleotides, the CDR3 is TGTGCCAGCAGCCGACAGGGACCCAATCAGCCCCAGCATTTT. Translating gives CASSRQGPNQPQHF. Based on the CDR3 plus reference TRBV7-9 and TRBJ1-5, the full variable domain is DTGVSQNPRHKITKRGQNVTFRCDPISEHNRLYWYRQTLGQGPEFLTYFQNEAQLEKSRLLSDRFSAERPKGSFSTLEIQRTEQGDSAMYLCASSRQGPNQPQHFGDGTRLSIL.

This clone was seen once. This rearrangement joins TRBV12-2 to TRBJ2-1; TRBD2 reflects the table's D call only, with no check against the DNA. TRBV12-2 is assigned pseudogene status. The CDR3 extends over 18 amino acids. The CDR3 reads CASRTGTSAKTHYNEQFF. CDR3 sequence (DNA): TGTGCAAGTCGTACCGGGACTAGCGCCAAAACGCACTACAATGAGCAGTTCTTC.

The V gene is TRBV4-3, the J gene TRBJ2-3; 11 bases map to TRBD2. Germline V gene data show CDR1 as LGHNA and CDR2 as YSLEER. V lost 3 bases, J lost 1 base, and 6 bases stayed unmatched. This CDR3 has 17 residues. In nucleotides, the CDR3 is TGCGCCAGCAGCCAGCGCGCTAGCGGGGGGCGCACAGATACGCAGTATTTT. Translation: CASSQRASGGRTDTQYF.

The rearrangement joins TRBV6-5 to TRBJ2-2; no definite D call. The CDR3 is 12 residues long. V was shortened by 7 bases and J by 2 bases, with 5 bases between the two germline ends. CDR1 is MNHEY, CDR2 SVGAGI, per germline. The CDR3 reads CASNRNTGELFF. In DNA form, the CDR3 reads TGTGCCAGCAACCGAAACACCGGGGAGCTGTTTTTT.

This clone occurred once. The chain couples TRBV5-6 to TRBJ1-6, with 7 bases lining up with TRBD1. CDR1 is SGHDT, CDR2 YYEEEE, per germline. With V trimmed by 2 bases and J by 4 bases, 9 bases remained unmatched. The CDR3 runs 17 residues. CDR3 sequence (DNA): TGTGCCAGCAGCTTATCATTCCGGGACAGTTATAATTCACCCCTCCACTTT. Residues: CASSLSFRDSYNSPLHF. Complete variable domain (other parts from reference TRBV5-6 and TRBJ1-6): DAGVTQSPTHLIKTRGQQVTLRCSPKSGHDTVSWYQQALGQGPQFIFQYYEEEERQRGNFPDRFSGHQFPNYSSELNVNALLLGDSALYLCASSLSFRDSYNSPLHFGNGTRLTVT.

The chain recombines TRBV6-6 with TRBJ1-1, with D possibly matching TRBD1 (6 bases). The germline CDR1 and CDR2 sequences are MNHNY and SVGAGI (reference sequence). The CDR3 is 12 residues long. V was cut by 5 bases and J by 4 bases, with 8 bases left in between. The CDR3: CASSAQGTEAFF. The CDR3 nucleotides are TGTGCCAGCAGTGCACAGGGCACTGAAGCTTTCTTT.

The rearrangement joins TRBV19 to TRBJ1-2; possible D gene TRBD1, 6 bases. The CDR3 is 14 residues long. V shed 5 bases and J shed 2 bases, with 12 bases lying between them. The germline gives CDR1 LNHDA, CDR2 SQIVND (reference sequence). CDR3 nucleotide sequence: TGTGCCAGTAGTTCCCACAGGGAAAACTATGGCTACACCTTC. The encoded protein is CASSSHRENYGYTF.